The clone carrying this T cell receptor beta chain was observed many times. Its target is not known. The assay was immunoSEQ multiplex PCR, and TCRdb's table has in-frame clones only and misses some. This table holds approximately 84,000 clones, more than 75% found once. The data stem from a study of cytotoxic CD8 clonotypes in ibrutinib-treated CLL. Study-wide results and caveats: Clonality at baseline surpassed age-matched healthy donors and tracked circulating CD8+ T-cell counts.

V dropped 5 bases and J dropped 6; count of bases not matched to a gene: 9. The CDR3 consists of 15 residues. Looked up from germline, CDR1 is SEHNR and CDR2 is FQNEAQ (reference sequence). This chain uses TRBV7-9 with TRBJ2-1; TRBD1 matches at 8 bases. The sequencing used PBMCs, collected after 12 months of ibrutinib treatment. The source of this sequence is a human donor with chronic lymphocytic leukemia. CDR3 sequence reads: CASSPRTGWGNEQFF. As DNA, the CDR3 is TGTGCCAGCAGCCCCCGGACAGGGTGGGGCAATGAGCAGTTCTTC.